This passage covers 25 T cell receptor beta chains from one sample sequenced in a study of shared clonotypes between healthy human individuals (dated by TCRdb to the early 2020s). Library generation was performed with the immunoSEQ multiplex PCR assay. TCRdb limited this immuneACCESS table to in-frame rearrangements with V and J called. A share of clones is missing; checked studies link under half to unresolved V genes, and the rest is unexplained. The sample table holds hundreds of thousands of clones, of which 73% were seen once. The ten biggest clones cover more than 9% of the sample. The sequencing sample was made of memory CD4+ T cells sorted from blood. This specimen's cell subset or site label, per the study, means: CD45RA-negative fraction. The receptors come from a man aged 30 to 45 in good health.

The CDR3 sequence: CASSYTGRAFNEQFF. In DNA, the CDR3 is TGTGCCAGCAGTTACACCGGGAGGGCCTTTAATGAGCAGTTCTTC. The chain has TRBV6-5 and TRBJ2-1, with TRBD2 matching over 8 bases. Losses at the gene ends were 2 bases for V and 7 bases for J; bases not matched to a gene: 7. This CDR3 is 15 amino acids long. Germline assignment: CDR1 MNHEY and CDR2 SVGAGI.

The chain recombines TRBV7-9 with TRBJ2-3; D not resolved. V lost 5 bases and J 6 bases, leaving 15 bases between the germline ends. This CDR3 region has 14 residues. In germline, CDR1 is SEHNR, CDR2 FQNEAQ (reference sequence). The CDR3 protein is CASSPFMSGDTQYF. The CDR3, as DNA: TGTGCCAGCAGCCCCTTTATGTCCGGGGATACGCAGTATTTT.

The J gene is TRBJ2-1, the V gene TRBV7-8; 7 positions agree with TRBD2. This CDR3 is 15 amino acids long. The V and J ends lost 5 bases and 8 bases, in that order; junction bases with no gene match: 12. CDR1 is SGHVS and CDR2 is FQNEAQ in the germline V gene. In nucleotides, the CDR3 is TGTGCCAGCAGCGCAGGACTAGTCTTTCGGGATGAGCAGTTCTTC. This gives the protein CASSAGLVFRDEQFF.

The chain has TRBV20-1 and TRBJ2-1; D not certain. This CDR3 has 11 amino acids. Between the trimmed V and J ends, which lost 5 bases and 3 bases, there was a span of 5 bases. Germline assignment: CDR1 DFQATT and CDR2 SNEGSKA (reference sequence). The CDR3 loop is CSAWDYNEQFF. The CDR3 nucleotides are TGCAGTGCTTGGGACTACAATGAGCAGTTCTTC.

The J gene is TRBJ2-1, the V gene TRBV5-1; a possible D gene is TRBD1 (6 bases). CDR1 and CDR2 (germline): SGHRS, YFSETQ. V lost 0 bases and J lost 5, with 15 bases in between. The CDR3 consists of 16 residues. CDR3 nucleotides: TGCGCCAGCAGCTTGGGGACAGCAAGCAACGACAATGAGCAGTTCTTC. The encoded protein is CASSLGTASNDNEQFF.

The rearrangement links TRBV5-1 to TRBJ2-5; 8 positions match TRBD1. Germline lookup yields CDR1 SGHRS and CDR2 YFSETQ. The ends lost 4 bases at V and 4 bases at J; junction bases unmatched: 9. The CDR3 is 15 amino acids. The CDR3 region has the DNA TGCGCCAGCAGCCTTCAGGGGGCAGGGAGAGAGACCCAGTACTTC. Translating gives CASSLQGAGRETQYF.

This clone was picked up one time. V gene TRBV21-1 combines with J gene TRBJ1-2. TRBV21-1 counts as a pseudogene. The CDR3 length is 17 residues. The CDR3 loop reads CASSKVFPGRENYGYTF. The DNA for the CDR3 is TGTGCCAGCAGCAAAGTTTTCCCAGGCAGGGAGAACTATGGCTACACCTTC.

The V and J genes are TRBV27 and TRBJ1-2; no reliable D call. V gave up 9 bases and J gave up 4 bases, with 18 bases separating them. Germline CDR1 reads MNHEY; CDR2 reads SMNVEV (reference sequence). The CDR3 consists of 14 residues. The CDR3 bases are TGTGCCAGTACATTTACAAACTCGGGCTATGGCTACACCTTC. Translation gives CASTFTNSGYGYTF.

V usage is TRBV11-2 and J usage is TRBJ1-1, with D maybe TRBD1 (5 bases). Trimming cost V 5 bases and J 1 base, with 8 bases left between them. Looked up from germline, CDR1 is SGHAT and CDR2 is FQNNGV. This CDR3 spans 13 amino acids. The CDR3 sequence: CASSQGRNTEAFF. CDR3 coding DNA: TGTGCCAGCAGCCAGGGTCGGAACACTGAAGCTTTCTTT.

The J gene is TRBJ2-3, the V gene TRBV28, with 11 bases matching TRBD2. V was clipped by 8 bases and J by 4 bases; unmatched bases: 5. CDR3 size: 14 residues. Germline values: CDR1 MDHEN, CDR2 SYDVKM. CDR3 bases: TGTGCCAGCTCCCTAGCGGGAGGATCAGATACGCAGTATTTT. It translates to CASSLAGGSDTQYF.

This chain uses TRBV5-4 with TRBJ2-7; TRBD1 agrees at 8 bases. The junction had 8 bases not matched to a gene; V was cut back by 0 bases and J by 6 bases. The CDR3 totals 15 residues. Per the germline V gene, CDR1 is SGHNT and CDR2 is YYREEE (reference sequence). Here the CDR3 reads CASSLAGRGLGEQYF. CDR3 nucleotide sequence: TGTGCCAGCAGCTTGGCGGGCAGGGGGCTGGGCGAGCAGTACTTC.

J is TRBJ2-7 and V is TRBV30; D call uncertain. Trimming cost V 4 bases and J 6 bases, with 10 bases left between them. The germline V gene encodes CDR1 GTSNPN and CDR2 SVGIG (reference sequence). The CDR3 totals 11 residues. CDR3 DNA: TGTGCCTGGACATCTTTGGCCGAGCAGTACTTC. As protein: CAWTSLAEQYF.

In the case of this clone: An end of the junction does not agree with germline; a read error may underlie this. The chain combines TRBV7-7 with TRBJ1-2; possible D gene TRBD1, 5 bases. The germline gives CDR1 SSHAT, CDR2 FNYEAQ (reference sequence). This CDR3 comprises 13 residues. The CDR3 here is CASSPIRGAGYTF. CDR3 sequence (DNA): TGTGCTAGCAGCCCCATTCGGGGCGCTGGCTACACCTTC.

The CDR3 protein is CASSIRQANTEAFF. The CDR3 DNA sequence: TGTGCCAGTAGTATTCGTCAGGCGAACACTGAAGCTTTCTTT. The chain is built from TRBV19 and TRBJ1-1; D unclear. The V end was cut by 3 bases, the J end by 1 base, with 9 bases between. There are 14 residues in the CDR3. Per germline, CDR1 LNHDA and CDR2 SQIVND (reference sequence).

This clone was detected a few times. This chain links TRBV7-3 with TRBJ2-2; D gene ambiguous. V dropped 2 bases and J dropped 6 bases, with 4 bases sitting between them. The germline V gene encodes CDR1 SGHTA and CDR2 FQGTGA. The CDR3 runs to 12 residues. The CDR3 here is CASSLGPGELFF. The CDR3 DNA sequence: TGTGCCAGCAGCTTAGGGCCCGGGGAGCTGTTTTTT.

This clone was observed at least ten times. This rearrangement joins TRBV19 to TRBJ1-5, with D perhaps matching TRBD1 (5 bases). Trimming took 1 base from V and 6 from J, leaving 16 bases between them. CDR1 and CDR2 (germline): LNHDA, SQIVND (reference sequence). This CDR3 is 16 amino acids long. For the CDR3, the DNA is TGTGCCAGTAGTATAGCCTTGACAGTCCAGGCTCAGCCCCAGCATTTT. Translating gives CASSIALTVQAQPQHF.

This clone was observed a handful of times. The chain joins TRBV5-4 to TRBJ1-3; D remains unclear. CDR1 SGHNT and CDR2 YYREEE come from the germline V gene (reference sequence). The CDR3 covers 13 residues. V lost 1 base, J lost 4 bases, and 6 bases lay in between. The DNA for the CDR3 is TGTGCCAGCAGCTTGAACAGCGGAAACACCATATATTTT. Amino acid sequence: CASSLNSGNTIYF.

CDR3 sequence reads: CASRGAVHGTGELFF. As DNA, the CDR3 is TGTGCCAGTCGGGGCGCGGTCCATGGCACCGGGGAGCTGTTTTTT. The genes are TRBV19 and TRBJ2-2, with D possibly called TRBD1 or TRBD2 (5 bases each). In germline, CDR1 is LNHDA, CDR2 SQIVND (reference sequence). V lost 8 bases and J lost 4, with 17 bases in between. The CDR3 is 15 amino acids.

The rearrangement uses TRBV10-1 and TRBJ2-3; the D is unclear. This CDR3 contains 13 residues. Trimming took off 4 bases at V and 3 bases at J, with 8 bases between the two ends. The germline V gene encodes CDR1 WNHNN and CDR2 SYGVQD (reference sequence). The CDR3 sequence is CASSVRPTDTQYF. The DNA of the CDR3 is TGCGCCAGCAGTGTCAGGCCTACAGATACGCAGTATTTT.

The rearrangement joins TRBV29-1 to TRBJ1-1; D is undetermined. Germline V CDR1 and CDR2: SQVTM, ANQGSEA. This CDR3 comprises 11 residues. V dropped 4 bases and J dropped 6 bases, with 9 bases sitting between them. CDR3 bases: TGCAGCGTTGTGAATTCGGCTGAAGCTTTCTTT. This sequence encodes CSVVNSAEAFF.

In this sample, this clone turned up a few times. J is TRBJ2-5 and V is TRBV7-9; D ambiguous. Germline CDR1 and CDR2: SEHNR and FQNEAQ (reference sequence). This CDR3 comprises 15 residues. Trimming removed 5 bases from V and 2 bases from J, with 15 bases in between. CDR3 amino acids: CASSPQGDLQETQYF. DNA for the CDR3: TGTGCCAGCAGCCCGCAAGGTGACCTTCAAGAGACCCAGTACTTC.

V usage is TRBV6-1 and J usage is TRBJ2-1, with D unresolved. There are 13 residues in the CDR3. Germline-derived CDR1 and CDR2 are MNHNS and SASEGT. V lost 7 bases and J lost 4, with 11 bases in between. DNA for the CDR3: TGTGCCAGCATCCTAGACCGTTACAATGAGCAGTTCTTC. Translated: CASILDRYNEQFF.

This sequence joins TRBV15 and TRBJ1-5; tentatively, D is TRBD1 (6 bases). The V end was cut by 1 base, the J end by 0 bases, with 19 bases between. Germline V gene sequence: CDR1 LNHNV, CDR2 YYDKDF (reference sequence). The CDR3 runs to 19 residues. The CDR3: CATSRAGVTLLYSNQPQHF. CDR3 DNA sequence: TGTGCCACCAGCAGAGCAGGGGTTACCCTACTTTATAGCAATCAGCCCCAGCATTTT.

This rearrangement joins TRBV7-9 to TRBJ1-5, with D perhaps TRBD1 (6 bases). Germline-derived CDR1 and CDR2 are SEHNR and FQNEAQ (reference sequence). The CDR3 runs to 17 residues. The V end was cut by 0 bases, the J end by 0 bases, with 12 bases between. CDR3 in DNA: TGTGCCAGCAGCTTAGCGATGACAGGACTTAGCAATCAGCCCCAGCATTTT. Translation gives CASSLAMTGLSNQPQHF.

The chain is built from TRBV12-2 and TRBJ2-1; no check of the table's D call, TRBD2, against the DNA was made. TRBV12-2 is a known pseudogene. This CDR3 spans 14 amino acids. The CDR3 protein is CASRLSRLSDEQFF. CDR3 nucleotide sequence: TGTGCAAGTCGCCTTAGTCGACTGTCTGATGAGCAGTTCTTC.